What follows is one T cell receptor beta chain and its context. These patients, aged 18 to 65, had recently diagnosed hyperthyroidism lasting under 2 months. There were TCR beta CDR3 regions amplified from RNA transcripts. A first-round RT-PCR of the TCR CDR3 used the HTBI primer set. A single record per CDR3 protein comes from TCRdb applying MiXCR to the multiplex PCR reads. The data contain around 450,000 distinct CDR3 sequences, roughly 13% of them singletons. V was cut by 4 bases and J by 8 bases, with 9 bases left in between. In germline, CDR1 is MNHEY, CDR2 SMNVEV (reference sequence). The length of the CDR3 is 12 residues. This entry is derived from a study of T cells in Graves' hyperthyroidism and ophthalmopathy.

This sequence joins TRBV27 and TRBJ2-1, with D possibly TRBD2 on 6 matching bases. Input material: blood. The source is a young woman with Graves' hyperthyroidism. The CDR3 loop is CASSWRGDEQFF. The DNA for the CDR3 is TGTGCCAGCAGTTGGAGGGGCGATGAGCAGTTCTTC.